The 14 T cell receptor beta chains below all came from one sample that was sequenced in a study of T cells in localized non-small cell lung cancer. TCRdb keeps only in-frame clones here, not all; method: immunoSEQ multiplex PCR. The sample records approximately 83,000 clones, roughly 91% being singletons. Source: peripheral blood, taken before any cancer treatment. These receptors all stem from a woman between 35 and 70 years old with stage I squamous cell lung carcinoma.

This chain uses TRBV10-3 with TRBJ1-1; D is unresolved. V lost 10 bases to trimming and J lost 1 base, with 10 bases between them. The V gene's germline CDR1 is ENHRY and CDR2 SYGVKD. This CDR3 has 12 residues. The CDR3 region is CASRMANTEAFF. The DNA for the CDR3 is TGTGCCAGCCGGATGGCGAACACTGAAGCTTTCTTT.

The chain links TRBV5-1 to TRBJ1-4; D gene ambiguous. CDR3 length equals 14 residues. With 2 bases removed from V and 8 bases from J, the gap between germline ends came to 13 bases. CDR1 is SGHRS and CDR2 is YFSETQ in the germline V gene. The CDR3 bases are TGCGCCAGCAGCTTCGAAGGGATAGGAGAAAAACTGTTTTTT. Translated, it gives CASSFEGIGEKLFF.

The genes are TRBV30 and TRBJ1-6; 9 positions match TRBD1. V lost 4 bases and J lost 5; bases outside the gene matches: 6. Germline values: CDR1 GTSNPN, CDR2 SVGIG (reference sequence). This CDR3 is 15 amino acids long. The CDR3 sequence is CAWKRRDRDNSPLHF. The CDR3 coding sequence is TGTGCCTGGAAACGGAGGGACAGGGATAATTCACCCCTCCACTTT.

V usage is TRBV19 and J usage is TRBJ2-5; a possible D gene is TRBD1 (6 bases). Germline V gene sequence: CDR1 LNHDA, CDR2 SQIVND (reference sequence). Trimming cost V 9 bases and J 1 base, with 9 bases left between them. CDR3 size: 12 residues. CDR3 loop: CASGQFQETQYF. The CDR3 DNA sequence: TGTGCCAGCGGACAGTTCCAAGAGACCCAGTACTTC.

The chain links TRBV5-1 to TRBJ1-2, with D maybe TRBD1 (6 bases). The germline V gene has CDR1 SGHRS and CDR2 YFSETQ. The CDR3 spans 12 residues. Trimming pared 3 bases from V and 7 bases from J, leaving 10 bases between. The CDR3 nucleotides read TGCGCCAGCAGCTCTCAGGGGTTTGGCTACACCTTC. Protein sequence: CASSSQGFGYTF.

The J gene is TRBJ2-7, the V gene TRBV7-8; D call uncertain. Germline CDR1 reads SGHVS; CDR2 reads FQNEAQ. With 5 bases removed from V and 0 bases from J, the gap between germline ends came to 11 bases. The CDR3 consists of 14 residues. This chain's CDR3 is CASSIGRSSYEQYF. CDR3 in DNA: TGTGCCAGCAGCATAGGTCGGAGCTCCTACGAGCAGTACTTC.

The chain links TRBV10-3 to TRBJ2-1; 8 bases line up with TRBD2. Germline assignment: CDR1 ENHRY and CDR2 SYGVKD. CDR3 length equals 16 residues. Trimming cost V 2 bases and J 1 base; bases outside gene matches: 4. CDR3 DNA: TGTGCCATCAGTGAGCGGAGCGGGGGTTCCTACAATGAGCAGTTCTTC. Its translation: CAISERSGGSYNEQFF.

V usage is TRBV10-3 and J usage is TRBJ2-7; TRBD1 matches at 12 bases. V was pared by 0 bases and J by 7 bases, with 7 bases of the junction left unmatched. The CDR3 length is 16 residues. Germline V gene lookup returns CDR1 ENHRY and CDR2 SYGVKD. The CDR3 protein is CAISESRGQGAGEQYF. The CDR3, as DNA: TGTGCCATCAGTGAGTCGAGGGGACAGGGGGCGGGTGAGCAGTACTTC.

The CDR3 reads CASSFQGVLAEAFF. The CDR3 DNA reads as TGTGCCAGCAGCTTTCAGGGGGTATTGGCTGAAGCTTTCTTT. V is TRBV7-6 and J is TRBJ1-1; 7 bases match TRBD1. Germline lookup yields CDR1 SGHVS and CDR2 FNYEAQ. The J segment lost 6 bases and the V segment lost 3 bases, leaving 7 bases of the junction unmatched. The CDR3 contains 14 residues.

The chain joins TRBV19 to TRBJ2-5; tentatively, D is TRBD2 (5 bases). Germline V gene data show CDR1 as LNHDA and CDR2 as SQIVND (reference sequence). CDR3 length: 12 residues. V gave up 6 bases and J gave up 6 bases, with 11 bases separating them. The CDR3 sequence is CASRDGMQTQYF. DNA of the CDR3: TGTGCCAGTAGGGACGGGATGCAGACCCAGTACTTC.

The chain is built from TRBV19 and TRBJ1-5; perhaps TRBD1 as D (6 bases). Germline values: CDR1 LNHDA, CDR2 SQIVND (reference sequence). The CDR3 is 17 residues long. V lost 5 bases and J lost 0, with 17 bases in between. As DNA, the CDR3 is TGTGCCAGTAGTGTTAGTAGGGGAGGGGGTAGCAATCAGCCCCAGCATTTT. Translating it yields CASSVSRGGGSNQPQHF.

The chain employs TRBV2 and TRBJ1-3; no definite D call. This CDR3 comprises 13 residues. Germline CDR1 reads SNHLY; CDR2 reads FYNNEI. Trimming pared 1 base from V and 1 base from J, leaving 2 bases between. The CDR3 bases are TGTGCCAGCAGTGAAGAGTCTGGAAACACCATATATTTT. Protein sequence: CASSEESGNTIYF.

The V call is TRBV11-2, the J call TRBJ1-1, with D perhaps TRBD1 (5 bases). The V gene's germline CDR1 is SGHAT and CDR2 FQNNGV. The CDR3 is 13 amino acids. V lost 6 bases to trimming and J lost 3 bases, with 11 bases between them. CDR3 sequence reads: CASSLTRDTEAFF. As DNA, the CDR3 is TGTGCCAGCAGTTTGACCAGGGACACTGAAGCTTTCTTT.

V and J are TRBV7-2 and TRBJ1-2; 7 bases are shared with TRBD1. The junction had 12 bases not matched to a gene; V was cut back by 4 bases and J by 4 bases. This CDR3 contains 16 residues. Germline V gives CDR1 SGHTA, CDR2 FQGNSA. The CDR3 DNA reads TGTGCCAGCAGCTCCTGGACAGGAGAACCTCTCTATGGCTACACCTTC. Translation gives CASSSWTGEPLYGYTF.